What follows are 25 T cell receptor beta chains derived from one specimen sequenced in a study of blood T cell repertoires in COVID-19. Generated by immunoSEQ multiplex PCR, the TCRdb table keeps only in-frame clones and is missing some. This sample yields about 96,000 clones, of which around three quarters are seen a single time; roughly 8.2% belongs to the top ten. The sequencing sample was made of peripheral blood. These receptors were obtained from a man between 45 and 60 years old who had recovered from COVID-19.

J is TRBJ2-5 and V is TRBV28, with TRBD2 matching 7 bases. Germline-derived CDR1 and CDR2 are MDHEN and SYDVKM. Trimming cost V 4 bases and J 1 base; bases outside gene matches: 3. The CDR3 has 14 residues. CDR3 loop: CASSSRLAQETQYF. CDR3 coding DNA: TGTGCCAGCAGTTCCCGACTAGCCCAAGAGACCCAGTACTTC.

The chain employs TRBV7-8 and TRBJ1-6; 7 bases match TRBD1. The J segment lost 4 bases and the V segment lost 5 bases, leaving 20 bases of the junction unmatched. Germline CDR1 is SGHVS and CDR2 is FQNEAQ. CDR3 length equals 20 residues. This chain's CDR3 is CASSPRALTGDLSYNSPLHF. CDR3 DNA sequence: TGTGCCAGCAGCCCAAGGGCTCTTACAGGGGATCTTTCTTATAATTCACCCCTCCACTTT.

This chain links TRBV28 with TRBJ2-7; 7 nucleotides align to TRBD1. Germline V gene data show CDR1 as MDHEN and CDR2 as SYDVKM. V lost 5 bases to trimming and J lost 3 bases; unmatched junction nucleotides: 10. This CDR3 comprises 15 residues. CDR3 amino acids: CASSLFRDRGYEQYF. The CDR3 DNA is TGTGCCAGCAGTCTATTCCGGGACAGAGGCTACGAGCAGTACTTC.

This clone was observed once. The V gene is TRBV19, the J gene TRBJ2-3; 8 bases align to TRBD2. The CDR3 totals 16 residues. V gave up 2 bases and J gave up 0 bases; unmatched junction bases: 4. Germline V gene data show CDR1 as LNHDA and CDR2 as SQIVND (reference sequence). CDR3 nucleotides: TGTGCCAGTAGTATATTTGCTAGCGGGAGCACAGATACGCAGTATTTT. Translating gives CASSIFASGSTDTQYF.

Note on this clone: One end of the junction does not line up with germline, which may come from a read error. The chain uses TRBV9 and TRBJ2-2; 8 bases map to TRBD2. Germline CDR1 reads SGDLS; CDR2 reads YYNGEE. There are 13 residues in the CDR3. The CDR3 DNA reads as TGCGCCCGCGCGGGGGGAGAGGGCGGGGAGCTGTTTTTT. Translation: CARAGGEGGELFF. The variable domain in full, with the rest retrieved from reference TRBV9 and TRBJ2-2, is DSGVTQTPKHLITATGQRVTLRCSPRSGDLSVYWYQQSLDQGLQFLIQYYNGEERAKGNILERFSAQQFPDLHSELNLSSLELGDSALYFCARAGGEGGELFFGEGSRLTVL.

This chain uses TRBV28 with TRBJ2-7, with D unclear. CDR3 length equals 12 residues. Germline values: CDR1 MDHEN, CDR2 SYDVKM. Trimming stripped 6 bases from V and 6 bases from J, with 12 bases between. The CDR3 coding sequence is TGTGCCAGCAGCCTGTTTCCGGGCGAGCAGTACTTC. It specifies CASSLFPGEQYF.

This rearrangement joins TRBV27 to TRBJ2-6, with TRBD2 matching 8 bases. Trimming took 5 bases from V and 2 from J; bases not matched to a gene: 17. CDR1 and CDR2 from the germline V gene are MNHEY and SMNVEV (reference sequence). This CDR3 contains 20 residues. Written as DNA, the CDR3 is TGTGCCAGCAGTCCGCCGGTAGTGGTAGCGGGGCATGCTGGGGCCAACGTCCTGACTTTC. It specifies CASSPPVVVAGHAGANVLTF.

CDR3 residues: CASSLLAGGRSLSTDTQYF. The CDR3 bases are TGTGCCAGCAGCTTACTAGCGGGGGGGCGATCACTTAGCACAGATACGCAGTATTTT. The V call is TRBV11-2, the J call TRBJ2-3, with 12 nucleotides matching TRBD2. V shed 2 bases and J 0 bases; nucleotides not matched to a gene: 9. The germline CDR1 and CDR2 sequences are SGHAT and FQNNGV. The CDR3 runs to 19 residues.

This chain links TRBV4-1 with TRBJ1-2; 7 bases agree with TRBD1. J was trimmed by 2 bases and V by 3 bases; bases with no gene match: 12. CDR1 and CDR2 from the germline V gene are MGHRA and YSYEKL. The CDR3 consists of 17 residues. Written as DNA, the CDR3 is TGCGCCAGCAGCCACGAATCACAGGGGCTTAGGAACTATGGCTACACCTTC. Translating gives CASSHESQGLRNYGYTF.

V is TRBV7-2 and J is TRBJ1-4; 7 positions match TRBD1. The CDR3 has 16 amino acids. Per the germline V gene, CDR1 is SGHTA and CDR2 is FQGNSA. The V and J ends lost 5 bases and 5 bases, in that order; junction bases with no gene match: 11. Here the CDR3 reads CASSLWKGQTNEKLFF. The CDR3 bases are TGTGCCAGCAGCCTGTGGAAGGGACAGACCAATGAAAAACTGTTTTTT. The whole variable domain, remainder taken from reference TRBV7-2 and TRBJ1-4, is GAGVSQSPSNKVTEKGKDVELRCDPISGHTALYWYRQSLGQGLEFLIYFQGNSAPDKSGLPSDRFSAERTGGSVSTLTIQRTQQEDSAVYLCASSLWKGQTNEKLFFGSGTQLSVL.

The CDR3 here is CATSRAPGQAVSGNTIYF. The CDR3 region has the DNA TGTGCCACCAGCAGAGCCCCGGGACAGGCAGTCTCTGGAAACACCATATATTTT. V is TRBV15 and J is TRBJ1-3; 8 bases agree with TRBD1. The CDR3 consists of 18 residues. The V gene's germline CDR1 is LNHNV and CDR2 YYDKDF (reference sequence). Losses at the gene ends were 1 base for V and 0 bases for J; bases not matched to a gene: 8.

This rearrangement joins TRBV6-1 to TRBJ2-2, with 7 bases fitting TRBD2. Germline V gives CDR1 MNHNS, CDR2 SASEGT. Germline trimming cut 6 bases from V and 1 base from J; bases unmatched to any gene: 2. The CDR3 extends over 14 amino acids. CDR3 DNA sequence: TGTGCCAGCAGAGTAGCGGGGAACACCGGGGAGCTGTTTTTT. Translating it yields CASRVAGNTGELFF.

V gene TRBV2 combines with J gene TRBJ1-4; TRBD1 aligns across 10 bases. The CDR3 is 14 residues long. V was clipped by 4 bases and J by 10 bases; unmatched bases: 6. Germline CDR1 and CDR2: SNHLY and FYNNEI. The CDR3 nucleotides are TGTGCCAGCAGTGCGGGGACAGGGGAGCGAAAACTGTTTTTT. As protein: CASSAGTGERKLFF.

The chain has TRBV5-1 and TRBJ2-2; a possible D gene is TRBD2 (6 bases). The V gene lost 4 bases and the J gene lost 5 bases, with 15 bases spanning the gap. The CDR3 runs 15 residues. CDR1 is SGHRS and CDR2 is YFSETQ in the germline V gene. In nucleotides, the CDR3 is TGCGCCAGCAGCCCCTCCGCTGGGGGGACCGGGGAGCTGTTTTTT. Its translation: CASSPSAGGTGELFF.

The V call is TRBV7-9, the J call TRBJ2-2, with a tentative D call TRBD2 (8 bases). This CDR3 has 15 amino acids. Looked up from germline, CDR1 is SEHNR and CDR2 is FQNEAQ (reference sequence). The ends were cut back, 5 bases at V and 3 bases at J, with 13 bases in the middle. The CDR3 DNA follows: TGTGCCAGCAGCGGGACAGCGGGAGACACCGGGGAGCTGTTTTTT. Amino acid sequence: CASSGTAGDTGELFF.

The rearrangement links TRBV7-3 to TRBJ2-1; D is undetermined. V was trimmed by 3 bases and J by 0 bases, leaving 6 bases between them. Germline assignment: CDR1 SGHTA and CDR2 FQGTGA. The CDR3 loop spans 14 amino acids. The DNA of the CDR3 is TGTGCCAGCAGCTTTGGCGGCTCCTACAATGAGCAGTTCTTC. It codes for CASSFGGSYNEQFF.

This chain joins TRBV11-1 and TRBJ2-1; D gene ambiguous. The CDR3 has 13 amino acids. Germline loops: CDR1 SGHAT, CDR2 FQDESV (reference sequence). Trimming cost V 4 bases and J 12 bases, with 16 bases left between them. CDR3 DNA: TGTGCCAGCAGCTCTCTCACCAAGAGAGGGCAGTTCTTC. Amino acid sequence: CASSSLTKRGQFF.

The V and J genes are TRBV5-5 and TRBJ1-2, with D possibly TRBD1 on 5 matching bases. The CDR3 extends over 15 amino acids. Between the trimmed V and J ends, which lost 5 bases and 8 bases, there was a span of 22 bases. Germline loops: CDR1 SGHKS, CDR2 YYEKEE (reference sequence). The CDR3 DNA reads TGTGCCAGCAGAGCCGGATTCGGGGACTGGGAGGGCTACACCTTC. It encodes CASRAGFGDWEGYTF.

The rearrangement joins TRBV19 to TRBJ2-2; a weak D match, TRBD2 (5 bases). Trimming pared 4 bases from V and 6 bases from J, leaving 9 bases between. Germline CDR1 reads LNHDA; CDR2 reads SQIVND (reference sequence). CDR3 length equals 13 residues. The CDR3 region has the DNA TGTGCCAGTAGTACCGAGGGCTCCGGGGAGCTGTTTTTT. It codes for CASSTEGSGELFF.

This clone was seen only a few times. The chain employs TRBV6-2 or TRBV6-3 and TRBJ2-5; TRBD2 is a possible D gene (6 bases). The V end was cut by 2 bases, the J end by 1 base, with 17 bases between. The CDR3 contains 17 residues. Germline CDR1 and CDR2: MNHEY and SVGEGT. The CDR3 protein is CASSYLSRAGSQETQYF. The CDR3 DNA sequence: TGTGCCAGCAGTTACCTAAGTCGAGCGGGTTCCCAAGAGACCCAGTACTTC.

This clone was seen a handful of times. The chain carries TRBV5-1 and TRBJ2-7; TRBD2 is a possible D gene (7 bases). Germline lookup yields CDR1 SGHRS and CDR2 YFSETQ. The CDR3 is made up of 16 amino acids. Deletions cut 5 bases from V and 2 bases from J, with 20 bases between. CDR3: CASRRASAGATYEQYF. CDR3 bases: TGCGCCAGCAGGAGAGCTTCGGCGGGGGCGACCTACGAGCAGTACTTC. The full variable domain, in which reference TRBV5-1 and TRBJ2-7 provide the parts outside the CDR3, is KAGVTQTPRYLIKTRGQQVTLSCSPISGHRSVSWYQQTPGQGLQFLFEYFSETQRNKGNFPGRFSGRQFSNSRSEMNVSTLELGDSALYLCASRRASAGATYEQYFGPGTRLTVT.

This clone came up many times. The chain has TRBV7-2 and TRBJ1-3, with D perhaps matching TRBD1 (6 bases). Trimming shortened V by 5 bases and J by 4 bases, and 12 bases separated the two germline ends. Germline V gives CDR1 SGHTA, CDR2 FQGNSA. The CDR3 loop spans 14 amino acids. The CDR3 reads CASSPQRGGNTIYF. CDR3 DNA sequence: TGTGCCAGCAGCCCTCAGAGGGGGGGAAACACCATATATTTT. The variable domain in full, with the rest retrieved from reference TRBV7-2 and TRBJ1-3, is GAGVSQSPSNKVTEKGKDVELRCDPISGHTALYWYRQSLGQGLEFLIYFQGNSAPDKSGLPSDRFSAERTGGSVSTLTIQRTQQEDSAVYLCASSPQRGGNTIYFGEGSWLTVV.

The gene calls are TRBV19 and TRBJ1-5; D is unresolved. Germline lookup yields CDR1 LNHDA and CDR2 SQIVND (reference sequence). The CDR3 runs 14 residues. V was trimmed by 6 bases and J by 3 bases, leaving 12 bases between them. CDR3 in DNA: TGTGCCAGTAGGGCCCCACGGGACAATCAGCCCCAGCATTTT. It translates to CASRAPRDNQPQHF.

The CDR3 DNA is TGCGCCAGCAGCTCGTATGTGGGGGCACTAGGCTATGGCTACACCTTC. Translation gives CASSSYVGALGYGYTF. This chain connects TRBV5-1 to TRBJ1-2, with D possibly being TRBD1 (6 bases). The V gene's germline CDR1 is SGHRS and CDR2 YFSETQ. V lost 3 bases and J lost 4, with 19 bases in between. The CDR3 contains 16 residues.

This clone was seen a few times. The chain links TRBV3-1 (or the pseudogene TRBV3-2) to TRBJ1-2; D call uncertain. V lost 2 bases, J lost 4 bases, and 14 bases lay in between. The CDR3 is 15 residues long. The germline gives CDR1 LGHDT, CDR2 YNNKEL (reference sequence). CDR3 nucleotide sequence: TGTGCCAGCAGCCAATGGGGAGAGAGCCCCTATGGCTACACCTTC. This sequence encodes CASSQWGESPYGYTF.